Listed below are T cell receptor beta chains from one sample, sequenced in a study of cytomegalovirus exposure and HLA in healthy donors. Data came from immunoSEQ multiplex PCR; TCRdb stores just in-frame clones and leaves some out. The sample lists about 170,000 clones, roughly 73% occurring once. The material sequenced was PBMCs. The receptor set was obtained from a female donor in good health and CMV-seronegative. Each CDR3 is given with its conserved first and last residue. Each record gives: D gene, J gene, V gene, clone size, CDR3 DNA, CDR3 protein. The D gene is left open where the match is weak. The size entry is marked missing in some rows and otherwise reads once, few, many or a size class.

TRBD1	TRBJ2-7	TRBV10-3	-	TGTGCCATCAGTGAAGGGACAGGGGGCCAGTACTACGAGCAGTACTTC	CAISEGTGGQYYEQYF
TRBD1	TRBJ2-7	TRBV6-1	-	TGTGCCAGCAGTGGCCGGGACAGGGGTTACGAGCAGTACTTC	CASSGRDRGYEQYF
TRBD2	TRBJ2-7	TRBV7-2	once	TGTGCCAGCAGCTTAGAACCTAGCGGGGCCGAGCAGTACTTC	CASSLEPSGAEQYF
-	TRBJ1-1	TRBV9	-	TGTGCCAGCAGCGTAGTTAAATTTGACAAGAAAGCTTTCTTT	CASSVVKFDKKAFF
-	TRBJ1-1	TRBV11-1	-	TGTGCCAGCAGCTTAGTGGCGGGGGCAATCACAGAAGCTTTCTTT	CASSLVAGAITEAFF
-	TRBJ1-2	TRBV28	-	TGTGCCAGCAGTTTTACAATCTATGGCTACACCTTC	CASSFTIYGYTF
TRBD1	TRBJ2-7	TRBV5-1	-	TGCGCCAGCAGCTTGGACAGGGGCTCCTACGAGCAGTACTTC	CASSLDRGSYEQYF
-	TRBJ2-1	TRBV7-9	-	TGTGCCTGGAATAACGGGGGGCTGAGGGACAATGAGCAGTTCTTC	CAWNNGGLRDNEQFF
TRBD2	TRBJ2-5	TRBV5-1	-	TGCGCCAGCAGCTTAGCGGGAGGAGGGAGAGAGACCCAGTACTTC	CASSLAGGGRETQYF
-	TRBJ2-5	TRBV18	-	TGTGCCAGCTCACCGAGGCAGAGAGAGACCCAGTACTTC	CASSPRQRETQYF
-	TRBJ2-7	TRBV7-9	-	TGTGCCAGCAGCTCCGGACTGACCTACGAGCAGTACTTC	CASSSGLTYEQYF
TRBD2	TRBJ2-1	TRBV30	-	TGTGCCTGGCGCTTTAGCGGGGCCTCCTACAATGAGCAGTTCTTC	CAWRFSGASYNEQFF
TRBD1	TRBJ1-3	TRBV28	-	TGTGCCAGCAGCCTCAGGGGGAGGACTGGAAACACCATATATTTT	CASSLRGRTGNTIYF
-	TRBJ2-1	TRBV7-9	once	TGTGCCAGCAGCAACCTGAGCTCCTACAATGAGCAGTTCTTC	CASSNLSSYNEQFF
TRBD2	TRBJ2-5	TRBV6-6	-	TGTGCCAGCAGTTACTCGCCGGGAGGGGCGGGGGCCCAGTACTTC	CASSYSPGGAGAQYF
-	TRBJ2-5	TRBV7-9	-	TGTTCCAGCAGCCCTGACAGGAACCAAGAGACCCAGTACTTC	CSSSPDRNQETQYF
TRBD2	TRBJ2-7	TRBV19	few	TGTGCCAGTAGCTACGGGACGGCGGGAGGGACCTACGAGCAGTACTTC	CASSYGTAGGTYEQYF
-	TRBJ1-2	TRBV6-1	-	TGTGCCAGCAGTGAAGCGCTTCTAAGGACTCGGAACTATGGCTACACCTTC	CASSEALLRTRNYGYTF
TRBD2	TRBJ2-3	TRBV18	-	TGTGCCAGCTCATGGGGACTAGCGGGCACAGATACGCAGTATTTT	CASSWGLAGTDTQYF
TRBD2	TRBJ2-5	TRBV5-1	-	TGCGCCAGCATGACGGGAGGGGGGATGGAGACCCAGTACTTC	CASMTGGGMETQYF
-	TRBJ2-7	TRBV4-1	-	TGCGCCAGCAGCCCCTATCTAAGGGGAACGGGCGAGCAGTACTTC	CASSPYLRGTGEQYF
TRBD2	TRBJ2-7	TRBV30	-	TGTGCCTGGAGTGCTTTGGGGACTAGCGGAGACTACGAGCAGTACTTC	CAWSALGTSGDYEQYF
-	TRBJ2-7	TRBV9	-	TGTGCCAGCAGCGTATCGGGGTCTATGGACGAGCAGTACTTC	CASSVSGSMDEQYF
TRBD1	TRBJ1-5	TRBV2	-	TGTGCCAGCAGTGACCAGGGGGCAGAACAGCCCCAGCATTTT	CASSDQGAEQPQHF
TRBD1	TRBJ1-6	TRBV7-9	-	TGTGCCAGCAGCTCTAGAGAACCCATGGGACAGCACTCACCCCTCCACTTT	CASSSREPMGQHSPLHF
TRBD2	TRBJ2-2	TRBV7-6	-	TGTGCCAGCAGCTTAGTGCCTAGCGGGGGCGGGGAGCTGTTTTTT	CASSLVPSGGGELFF
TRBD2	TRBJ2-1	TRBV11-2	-	TGTGCCAGCAGCGCCTCGACTAGCGGGAATGAGCAGTTCTTC	CASSASTSGNEQFF
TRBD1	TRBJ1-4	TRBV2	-	TGTGCCAGCAGGGGGACAGGGGGCCGTGAAAAACTGTTTTTT	CASRGTGGREKLFF
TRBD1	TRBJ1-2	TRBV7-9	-	TGTGCCAGCAGCTTTACGGACAGGGCCGGGAGCTACACCTTC	CASSFTDRAGSYTF
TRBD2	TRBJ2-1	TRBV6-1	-	TGTGCCAGCAGGACTAGCGGTGGCTCCTACAATGAGCAGTTCTTC	CASRTSGGSYNEQFF
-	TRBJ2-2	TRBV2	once	TGTGCCAGCAGTGTTACAGGGTTCGGGGAGCTGTTTTTT	CASSVTGFGELFF
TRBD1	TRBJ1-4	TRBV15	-	TGTGCCACCAGCGACAGGGGTAATTCTAATGAAAAACTGTTTTTT	CATSDRGNSNEKLFF
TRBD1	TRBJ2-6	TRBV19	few	TGTGCCAGTAGTATGCGCGGACAGGGTACGGCTGGGGCCAACGTCCTGACTTTC	CASSMRGQGTAGANVLTF
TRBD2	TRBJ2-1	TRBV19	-	TGTGCCAGTAGTATCTGGACTAGCGCGAACAATGAGCAGTTCTTC	CASSIWTSANNEQFF
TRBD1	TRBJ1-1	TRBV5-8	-	TGTGCCAGCAGCTTAGGGACGGGACAGGTGAACACTGAAGCTTTCTTT	CASSLGTGQVNTEAFF
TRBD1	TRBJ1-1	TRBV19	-	TGTGCCAGTAGTAAGGGACAGAGACTAATGAACACTGAAGCTTTCTTT	CASSKGQRLMNTEAFF
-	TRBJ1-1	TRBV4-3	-	TGCGCCAGCAGCCAAGAATCGGCAGGGGATACTGAAGCTTTCTTT	CASSQESAGDTEAFF
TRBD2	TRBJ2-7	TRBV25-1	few	TGTGCCAGTGCTAGCGGGGGTACCTACGAGCAGTACTTC	CASASGGTYEQYF
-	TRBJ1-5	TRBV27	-	TGTGCCAGCACCCATAGTATCGGAGACAGCTTTTGGAATCAGCCCCAGCATTTT	CASTHSIGDSFWNQPQHF
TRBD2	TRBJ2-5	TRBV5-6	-	TGTGCCAGCAAAGCCTTAGCGGGGGCGGGGGAGGCCCAGTACTTC	CASKALAGAGEAQYF
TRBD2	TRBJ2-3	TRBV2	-	TGTGCCAGCAGGAGAGCGGGGGGCACAGATACGCAGTATTTT	CASRRAGGTDTQYF
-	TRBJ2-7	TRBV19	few	TGTGCCAGGACTAAATTCCCCCACGAGCAGTACTTC	CARTKFPHEQYF
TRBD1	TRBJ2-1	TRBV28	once	TGTGCCAGCAGATCCGGGACAGGGGTGAATGAGCAGTTCTTC	CASRSGTGVNEQFF
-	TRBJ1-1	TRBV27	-	TGTGCCAGCAGTTTCGAGGGGAGGGCAGCTTTCTTT	CASSFEGRAAFF
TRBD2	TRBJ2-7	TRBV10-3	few	TGTGCCATCAGTGATAGTAGCGGGAGTCCCGGCGAGCAGTACTTC	CAISDSSGSPGEQYF
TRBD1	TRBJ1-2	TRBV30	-	TGTGCCTGGAGTGTATCAGGGGGCTCCTATGGCTACACCTTC	CAWSVSGGSYGYTF